This T cell receptor (beta chain) was profiled in a study of PD-1 blockade in mismatch repair-deficient tumors. Study summary: Patients had approximately 13 mismatch repair-deficient cancer types and were previously treated and progressing.

Sequencing was performed with immunoSEQ multiplex PCR; in TCRdb, only in-frame clones are kept and a portion is missing. Counted here are approximately 110,000 clones, 60% to 85% occurring once; the ten biggest clones make up 4.7%. CDR1 is MNHEY, CDR2 SVGAGI, per germline. There are 16 residues in the CDR3. After removal of 4 bases from V and 0 bases from J, the junction contained 3 bases not matched to a gene. Every patient had mismatch repair deficiency by PCR or immunohistochemistry. The TCR-sequenced patients were a few responders to pembrolizumab. Material: peripheral blood, obtained 60 weeks after starting pembrolizumab. The rearrangement joins TRBV6-5 to TRBJ2-3; TRBD2 matches 11 bases. The sequence derives from an adult with mismatch repair-deficient cancer. The chain's CDR3 is CASSWGLAASTDTQYF. CDR3 sequence (DNA): TGTGCCAGCAGTTGGGGACTAGCGGCTAGCACAGATACGCAGTATTTT.